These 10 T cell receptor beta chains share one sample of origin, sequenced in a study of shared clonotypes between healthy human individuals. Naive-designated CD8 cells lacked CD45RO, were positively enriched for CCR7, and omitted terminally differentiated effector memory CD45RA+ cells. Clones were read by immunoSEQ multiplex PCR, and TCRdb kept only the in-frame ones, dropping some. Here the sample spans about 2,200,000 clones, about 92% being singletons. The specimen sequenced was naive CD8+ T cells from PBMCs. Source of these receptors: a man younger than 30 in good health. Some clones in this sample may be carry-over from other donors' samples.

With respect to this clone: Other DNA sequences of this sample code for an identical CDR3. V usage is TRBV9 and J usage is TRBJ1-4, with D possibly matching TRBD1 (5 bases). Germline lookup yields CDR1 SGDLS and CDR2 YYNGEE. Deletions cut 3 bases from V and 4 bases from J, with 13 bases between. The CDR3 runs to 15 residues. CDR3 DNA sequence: TGTGCCAGCAGCGCCTCCGGGACGGTTAATGAAAAACTGTTTTTT. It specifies CASSASGTVNEKLFF.

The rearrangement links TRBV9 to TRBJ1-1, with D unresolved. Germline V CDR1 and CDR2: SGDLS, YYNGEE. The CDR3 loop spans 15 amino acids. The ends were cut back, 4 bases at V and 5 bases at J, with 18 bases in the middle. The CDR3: CASSRGRPLGTEAFF. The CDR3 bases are TGTGCCAGCAGCAGAGGACGGCCCCTGGGGACTGAAGCTTTCTTT.

The CDR3 protein is CASSLRFRGTDEQFF. CDR3 DNA sequence: TGTGCCAGCAGCTTAAGGTTCAGGGGGACCGATGAGCAGTTCTTC. The chain employs TRBV11-2 and TRBJ2-1, with TRBD1 matching over 7 bases. Germline loops: CDR1 SGHAT, CDR2 FQNNGV. Trimming at V came to 2 bases and at J to 8 bases, leaving 9 bases not matched to a gene. There are 15 residues in the CDR3.

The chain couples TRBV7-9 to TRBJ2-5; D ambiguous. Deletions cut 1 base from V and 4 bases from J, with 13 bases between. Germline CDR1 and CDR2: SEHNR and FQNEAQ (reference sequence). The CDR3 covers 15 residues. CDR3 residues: CASSLGDTVGETQYF. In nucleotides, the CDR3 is TGTGCCAGCAGCTTAGGCGACACCGTCGGAGAGACCCAGTACTTC.

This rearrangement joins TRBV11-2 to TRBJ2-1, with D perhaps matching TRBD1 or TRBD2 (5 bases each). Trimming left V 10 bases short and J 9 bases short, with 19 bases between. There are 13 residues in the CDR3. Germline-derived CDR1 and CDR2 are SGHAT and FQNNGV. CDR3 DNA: TGTGCCATCAAGCCTCAGAAGGGGACTGAGCAGTTCTTC. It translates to CAIKPQKGTEQFF.

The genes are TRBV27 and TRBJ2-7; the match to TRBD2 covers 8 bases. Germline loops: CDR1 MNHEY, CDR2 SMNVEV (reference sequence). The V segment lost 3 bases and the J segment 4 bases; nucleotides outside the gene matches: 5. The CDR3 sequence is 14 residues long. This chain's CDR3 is CASSFLAGSYEQYF. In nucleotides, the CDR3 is TGTGCCAGCAGTTTTTTAGCGGGATCTTACGAGCAGTACTTC.

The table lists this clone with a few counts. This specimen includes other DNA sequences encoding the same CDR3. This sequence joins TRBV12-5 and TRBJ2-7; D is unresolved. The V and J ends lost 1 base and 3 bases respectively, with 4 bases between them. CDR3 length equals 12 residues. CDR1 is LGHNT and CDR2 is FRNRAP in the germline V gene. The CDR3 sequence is CASGLGNYEQYF. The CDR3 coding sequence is TGTGCTAGTGGTTTGGGCAACTACGAGCAGTACTTC.

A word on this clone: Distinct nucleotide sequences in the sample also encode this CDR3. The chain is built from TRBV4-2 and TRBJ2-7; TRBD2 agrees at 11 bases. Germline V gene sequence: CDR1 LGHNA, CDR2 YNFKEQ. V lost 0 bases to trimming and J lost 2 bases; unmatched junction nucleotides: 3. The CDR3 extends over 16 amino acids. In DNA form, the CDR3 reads TGTGCCAGCAGCCAAGATGCACTAGCGGGAGCCTACGAGCAGTACTTC. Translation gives CASSQDALAGAYEQYF.

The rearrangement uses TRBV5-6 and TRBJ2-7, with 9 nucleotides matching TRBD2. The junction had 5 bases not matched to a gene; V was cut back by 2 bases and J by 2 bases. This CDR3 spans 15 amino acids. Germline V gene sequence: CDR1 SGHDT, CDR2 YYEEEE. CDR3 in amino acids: CASSFSSGKTYEQYF. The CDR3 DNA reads TGTGCCAGCAGCTTTTCTAGCGGGAAAACCTACGAGCAGTACTTC.

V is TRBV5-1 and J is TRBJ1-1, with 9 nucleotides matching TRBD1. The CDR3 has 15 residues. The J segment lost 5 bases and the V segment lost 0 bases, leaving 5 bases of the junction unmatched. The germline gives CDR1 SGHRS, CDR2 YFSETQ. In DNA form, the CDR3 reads TGCGCCAGCAGCTTGGATCTGGGGACAGGGACTGAAGCTTTCTTT. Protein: CASSLDLGTGTEAFF.